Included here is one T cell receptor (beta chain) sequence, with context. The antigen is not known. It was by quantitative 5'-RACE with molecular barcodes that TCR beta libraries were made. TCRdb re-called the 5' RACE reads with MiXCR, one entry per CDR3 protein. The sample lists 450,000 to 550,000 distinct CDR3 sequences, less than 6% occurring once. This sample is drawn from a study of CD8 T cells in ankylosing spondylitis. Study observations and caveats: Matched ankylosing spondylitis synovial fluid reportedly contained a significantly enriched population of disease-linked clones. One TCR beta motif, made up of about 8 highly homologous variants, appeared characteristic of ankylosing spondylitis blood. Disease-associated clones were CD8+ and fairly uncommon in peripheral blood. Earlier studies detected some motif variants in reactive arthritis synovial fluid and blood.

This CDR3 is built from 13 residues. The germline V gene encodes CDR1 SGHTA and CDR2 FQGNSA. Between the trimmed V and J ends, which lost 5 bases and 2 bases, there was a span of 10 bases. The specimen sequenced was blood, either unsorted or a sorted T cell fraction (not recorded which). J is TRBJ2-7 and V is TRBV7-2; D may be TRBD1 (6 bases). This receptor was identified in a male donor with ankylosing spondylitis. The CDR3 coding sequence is TGTGCCAGCAGCGAGGGGGTCACCTACGAGCAGTACTTC. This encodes CASSEGVTYEQYF. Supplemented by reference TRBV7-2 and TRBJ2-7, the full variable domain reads GAGVSQSPSNKVTEKGKDVELRCDPISGHTALYWYRQSLGQGLEFLIYFQGNSAPDKSGLPSDRFSAERTGGSVSTLTIQRTQQEDSAVYLCASSEGVTYEQYFGPGTRLTVT.